The clone carrying this TCR beta chain was observed many times. The antigen is undetermined. CDR3 length equals 14 residues. V shed 6 bases and J 3 bases; nucleotides not matched to a gene: 11. Germline V gives CDR1 DFQATT, CDR2 SNEGSKA (reference sequence). The library targeted TCRbeta and was prepared with unique molecular identifiers. MiXCR, applied by TCRdb to the PCR reads, yields one record per CDR3 protein. Of around 300,000 distinct CDR3 sequences detected, roughly 11% appear once; the ten largest clones hold roughly a quarter. The data belong to a study of T-cell reconstitution after alpha-beta-depleted transplantation in children. Regarding the study as a whole: At one year after transplant, newly produced T cells mostly accounted for T-cell counts and diversity.

The specimen was peripheral blood, collected 180 days after TCRalphabeta/CD19-depleted stem cell transplant. The source is a male patient aged 2 to 9 who had a stem cell transplant for chronic granulomatous disease, so the T cells may come from the graft donor. V usage is TRBV20-1 and J usage is TRBJ2-7, with TRBD2 identical over 7 bases. The CDR3 spells CSADRAGSSYEQYF. The CDR3 bases are TGCAGTGCAGATCGAGCGGGGTCGAGCTACGAGCAGTACTTC.